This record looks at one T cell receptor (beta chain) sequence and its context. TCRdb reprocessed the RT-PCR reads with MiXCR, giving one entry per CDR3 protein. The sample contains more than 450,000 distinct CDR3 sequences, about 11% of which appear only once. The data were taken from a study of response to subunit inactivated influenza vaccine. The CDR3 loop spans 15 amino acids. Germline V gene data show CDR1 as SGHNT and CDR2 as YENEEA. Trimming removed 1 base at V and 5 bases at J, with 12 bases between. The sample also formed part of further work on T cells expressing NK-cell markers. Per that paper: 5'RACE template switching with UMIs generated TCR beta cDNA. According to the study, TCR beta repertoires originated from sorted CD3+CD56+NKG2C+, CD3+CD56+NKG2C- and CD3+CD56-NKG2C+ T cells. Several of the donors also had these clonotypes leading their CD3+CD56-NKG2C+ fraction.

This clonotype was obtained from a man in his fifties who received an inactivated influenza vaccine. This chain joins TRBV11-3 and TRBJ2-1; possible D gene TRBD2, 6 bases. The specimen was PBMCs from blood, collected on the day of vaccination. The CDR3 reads CASSLGVGGNNEQFF. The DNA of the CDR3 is TGTGCCAGCAGCTTAGGGGTCGGCGGGAACAATGAGCAGTTCTTC.